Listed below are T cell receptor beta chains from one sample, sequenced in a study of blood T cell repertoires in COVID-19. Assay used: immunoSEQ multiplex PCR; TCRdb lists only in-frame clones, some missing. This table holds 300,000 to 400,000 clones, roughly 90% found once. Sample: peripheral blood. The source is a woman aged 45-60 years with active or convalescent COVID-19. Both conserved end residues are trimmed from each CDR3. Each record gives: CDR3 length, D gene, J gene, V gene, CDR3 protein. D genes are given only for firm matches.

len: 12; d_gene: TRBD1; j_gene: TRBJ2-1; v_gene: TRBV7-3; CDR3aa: ASSPGTGMDEQF
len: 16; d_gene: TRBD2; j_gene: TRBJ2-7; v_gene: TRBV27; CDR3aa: ASSSTGLAGGPSYEQY
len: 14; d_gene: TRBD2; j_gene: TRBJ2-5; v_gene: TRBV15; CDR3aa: ATSRDLAGGGETQY
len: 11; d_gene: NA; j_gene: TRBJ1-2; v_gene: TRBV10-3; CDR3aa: AISESVQGGYT
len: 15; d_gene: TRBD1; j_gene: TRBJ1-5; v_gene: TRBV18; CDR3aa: ASSRKLGQGLNQPQH
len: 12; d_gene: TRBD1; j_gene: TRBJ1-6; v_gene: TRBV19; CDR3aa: ASSIRDSNSPLH
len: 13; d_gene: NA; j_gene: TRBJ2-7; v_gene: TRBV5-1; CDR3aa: ASSLEAARPHEQY
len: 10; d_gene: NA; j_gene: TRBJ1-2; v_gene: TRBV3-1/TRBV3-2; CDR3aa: ASSPGVYGYT
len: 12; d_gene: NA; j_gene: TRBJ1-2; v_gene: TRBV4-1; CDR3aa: ASSQGQGSYGYT
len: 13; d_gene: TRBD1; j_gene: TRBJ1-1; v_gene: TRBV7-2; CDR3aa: ASSLQGALNTEAF
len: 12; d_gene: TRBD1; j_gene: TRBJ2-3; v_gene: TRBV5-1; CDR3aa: ASTGQVGTDTQY
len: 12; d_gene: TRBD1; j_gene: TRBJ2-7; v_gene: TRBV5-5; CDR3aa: ASSFRQGAGEQY
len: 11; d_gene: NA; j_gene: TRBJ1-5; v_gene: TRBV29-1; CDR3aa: SVGGGTNQPQH
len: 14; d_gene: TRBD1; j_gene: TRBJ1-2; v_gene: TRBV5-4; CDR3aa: ASSSLGDRGQNGYT
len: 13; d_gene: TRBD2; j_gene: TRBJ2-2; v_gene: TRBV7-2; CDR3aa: ASSPGLAGGGELF
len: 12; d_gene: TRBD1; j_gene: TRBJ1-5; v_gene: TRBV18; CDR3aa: ASSWGQGDQPQH
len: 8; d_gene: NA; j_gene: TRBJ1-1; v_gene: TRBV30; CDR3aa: ASGGDGAF
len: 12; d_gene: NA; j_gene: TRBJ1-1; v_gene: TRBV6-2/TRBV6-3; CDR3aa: ASSPRGMNTEAF
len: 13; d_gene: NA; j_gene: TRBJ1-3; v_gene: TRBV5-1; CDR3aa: ASSLDGASGNTIY
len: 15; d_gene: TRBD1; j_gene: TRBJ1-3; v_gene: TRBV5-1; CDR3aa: ASSPSPGQSSGNTIY
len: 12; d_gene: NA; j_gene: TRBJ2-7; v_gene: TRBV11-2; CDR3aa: ASLQAGISYEQY
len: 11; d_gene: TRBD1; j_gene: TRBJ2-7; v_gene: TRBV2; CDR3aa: ASRTGPSYEQY
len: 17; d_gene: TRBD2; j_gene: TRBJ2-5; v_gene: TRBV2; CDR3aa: ASRAITGTSGEVRETQY
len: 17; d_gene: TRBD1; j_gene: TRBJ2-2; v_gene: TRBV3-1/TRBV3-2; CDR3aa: ASSQTRNGGQGDTGELF
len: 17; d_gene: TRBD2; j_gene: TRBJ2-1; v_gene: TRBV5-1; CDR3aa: ASSFPTSGRSSIINEQF
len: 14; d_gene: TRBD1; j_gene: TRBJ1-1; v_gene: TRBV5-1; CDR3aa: ASRMTPGQGNTEAF
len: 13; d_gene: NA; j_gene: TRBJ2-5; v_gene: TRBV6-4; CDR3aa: ASSDSLWAEETQY
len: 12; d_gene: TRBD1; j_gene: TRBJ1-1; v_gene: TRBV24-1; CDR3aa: ATSQGTGATEAF
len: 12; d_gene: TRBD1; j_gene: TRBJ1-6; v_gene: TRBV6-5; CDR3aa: ASSPGQGNSPLH
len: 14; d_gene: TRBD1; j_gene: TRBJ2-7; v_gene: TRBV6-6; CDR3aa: ASSYFSGGPPYEQY
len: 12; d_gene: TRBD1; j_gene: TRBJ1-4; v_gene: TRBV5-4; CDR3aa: ASRGQGPGEKLF
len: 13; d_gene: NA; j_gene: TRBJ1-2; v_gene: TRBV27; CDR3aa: ASSLLEGARSSYT
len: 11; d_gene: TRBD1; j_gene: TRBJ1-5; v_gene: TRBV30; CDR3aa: AWSQQGYQPQH
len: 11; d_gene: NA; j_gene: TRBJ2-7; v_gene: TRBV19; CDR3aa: ASSVGRSLEQY
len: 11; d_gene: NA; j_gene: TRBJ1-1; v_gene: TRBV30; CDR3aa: AWSYREYTEAF